A selection of T cell receptor beta chains follows, all from one sample in a study of OX40 agonist ivuxolimab in advanced cancers. Assay used: immunoSEQ multiplex PCR; TCRdb lists only in-frame clones, some missing. Seen here are tens of thousands of clones, about nine tenths observed once, and the top ten hold less than 10%. The sequences come from CD4+ or CD8+ T cells sorted from blood, collected in a trial of the OX40 agonist ivuxolimab. The origin of the receptors is an adult with an advanced solid tumor such as melanoma, head and neck, liver or kidney cancer. Both conserved end residues are part of each CDR3. The D gene is left open where the match is weak. Size is stated for part of the rows, as once, few or many counts, or as a class when the clone is expanded.

.	.	TRBV9	TRBJ1-2	TGTGCCAGCAGCCCCCCCGGGGCGAAGCACTATGGCTACACCTTC	CASSPPGAKHYGYTF
.	TRBD1	TRBV6-5	TRBJ2-1	TGTGCCAGCAGTTACGGACAGGGGCCCTACAATGAGCAGTTCTTC	CASSYGQGPYNEQFF
few	.	TRBV5-1	TRBJ1-2	TGCGCCAGCAGCTTGGTCCACAGGGCCCTCCATGGCTACACCTTC	CASSLVHRALHGYTF
.	TRBD2	TRBV4-1	TRBJ2-1	TGCGCCAGCAGCCATCCCGGGACTAGCGGCTTCGATGAGCAGTTCTTC	CASSHPGTSGFDEQFF
.	.	TRBV10-2	TRBJ1-2	TGCGCCAGCAGTGATGGGGGGGGCGAGGATTCTGGCTACACCTTC	CASSDGGGEDSGYTF
.	.	TRBV9	TRBJ1-1	TGTGCCAGCAGCGTAGGGTTAGGGGAGGAGGTGGGAGCTTTCTTT	CASSVGLGEEVGAFF
.	.	TRBV9	TRBJ2-7	TGTGCCAGCAGCCCCCGGGACACCCCCTACGAGCAGTACTTC	CASSPRDTPYEQYF
.	.	TRBV28	TRBJ2-1	TGTGCCAGCACCTCGGCGGGACTGGCATACAATGAGCAGTTCTTC	CASTSAGLAYNEQFF
.	.	TRBV7-9	TRBJ2-2	TGTGCCAGCAGCGCCCGGACTTACCCGACCGGGGAGCTGTTTTTT	CASSARTYPTGELFF
.	TRBD1	TRBV6-5	TRBJ2-7	TGTGCCAGCAGTTACGACAGGGACTACGAGCAGTACTTC	CASSYDRDYEQYF
.	.	TRBV7-9	TRBJ2-7	TGTGCCAGCAGCTCCCCTAGCCCTTTCAACGAGCAGTACTTC	CASSSPSPFNEQYF
.	TRBD1	TRBV4-1	TRBJ1-1	TGCGCCAGCAGCCAAGGACAGGGGAGTGAAGCTTTCTTT	CASSQGQGSEAFF
.	.	TRBV27	TRBJ1-1	TGTGCCAGCAGTTTATCGGTCCCGGGGGGGGCGGATGAAGCTTTCTTT	CASSLSVPGGADEAFF
.	.	TRBV5-1	TRBJ2-5	TGCGCCAGCAGCTTGGGCAATAACCAAGAGACCCAGTACTTC	CASSLGNNQETQYF
.	.	TRBV19	TRBJ1-2	TGTGCCAGTAGTTTTTCGTACGAGGCCGCCGTCATCTATGGCTACACCTTC	CASSFSYEAAVIYGYTF
few	.	TRBV5-4	TRBJ1-2	TGTGCCAGCAGCATACCGACCCTCTATGGCTACACCTTC	CASSIPTLYGYTF
.	.	TRBV9	TRBJ1-5	TGTGCCAGCAGCGTAGGGGGAAAGAGCAATCAGCCCCAGCATTTT	CASSVGGKSNQPQHF
.	.	TRBV7-9	TRBJ2-7	TGTGCCAGCAGCCCCCGTAACGGCGGCTACGAGCAGTACTTC	CASSPRNGGYEQYF
.	.	TRBV7-9	TRBJ2-6	TGTGCCAGCAGCTTTGACTCTGGGGCCAACGTCCTGACTTTC	CASSFDSGANVLTF
once	.	TRBV7-6	TRBJ2-3	TGTGCCAGCACCCCAATCGGGCCCACAGATACGCAGTATTTT	CASTPIGPTDTQYF
.	TRBD2	TRBV6-6	TRBJ2-7	TGTGCCAGCAGTCTGACCGGGACTAGCTCCTACGAGCAGTACTTC	CASSLTGTSSYEQYF
.	TRBD2	TRBV11-2	TRBJ2-3	TGTGCCAGCAGTCCAGGGCGGGGGGCAAGCACAGATACGCAGTATTTT	CASSPGRGASTDTQYF